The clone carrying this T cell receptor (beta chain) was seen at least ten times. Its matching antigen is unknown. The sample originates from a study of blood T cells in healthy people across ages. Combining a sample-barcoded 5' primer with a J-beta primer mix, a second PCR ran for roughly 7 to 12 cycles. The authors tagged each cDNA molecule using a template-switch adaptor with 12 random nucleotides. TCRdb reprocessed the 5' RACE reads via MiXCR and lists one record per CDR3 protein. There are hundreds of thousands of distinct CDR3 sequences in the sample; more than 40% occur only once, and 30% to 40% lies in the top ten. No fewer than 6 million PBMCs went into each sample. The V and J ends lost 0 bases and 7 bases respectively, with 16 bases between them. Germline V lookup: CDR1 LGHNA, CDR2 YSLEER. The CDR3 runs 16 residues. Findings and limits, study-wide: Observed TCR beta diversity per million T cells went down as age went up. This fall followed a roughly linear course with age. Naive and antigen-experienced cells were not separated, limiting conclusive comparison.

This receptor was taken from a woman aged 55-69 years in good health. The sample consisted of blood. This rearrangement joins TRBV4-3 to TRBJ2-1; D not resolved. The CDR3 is CASSQDPWKVDNEQFF. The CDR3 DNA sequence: TGCGCCAGCAGCCAAGACCCTTGGAAGGTAGATAATGAGCAGTTCTTC.